Listed below are T cell receptor beta chains from one sample, sequenced in a study of T cells after yellow fever vaccination. TCRdb reprocessed the 5' RACE reads via MiXCR and lists one record per CDR3 protein. Of hundreds of thousands of distinct CDR3 sequences in the sample, approximately 13% were seen once. The sequencing used PBMCs, collected on the day of the yellow fever booster vaccination. All receptors derive from a man under 40 who received the YFV17D yellow fever vaccine. Each CDR3 is given with its conserved first and last residue. D genes are given only for firm matches. Some rows have no size entry. The others give once, few or many, or a class for an expanded clone.

V: TRBV18
size: few
D: -
length: 13
J: TRBJ2-2
DNA: TGTGCCAGCTCAACCATCAGCACCGGGGAGCTGTTTTTT
CDR3: CASSTISTGELFF

V: TRBV27
size: few
D: TRBD2
length: 17
J: TRBJ2-1
DNA: TGTGCCAGCAGTCCCTGGACTAGCGGGAGGGCCAACAATGAGCAGTTCTTC
CDR3: CASSPWTSGRANNEQFF

V: TRBV6-1
size: few
D: -
length: 14
J: TRBJ2-2
DNA: TGTGCCAGCAGTGAAGCGAGGAGAGACGGGGAGCTGTTTTTT
CDR3: CASSEARRDGELFF

V: TRBV7-2
size: many
D: -
length: 14
J: TRBJ2-7
DNA: TGTGCCAGCAGCTTGGGGGACTCTCCCTACGAGCAGTACTTC
CDR3: CASSLGDSPYEQYF

V: TRBV20-1
size: -
D: TRBD2
length: 18
J: TRBJ2-1
DNA: TGCAGTGCGGGCGGGGGACTAGCGGGAGTCAACTCCTACAATGAGCAGTTCTTC
CDR3: CSAGGGLAGVNSYNEQFF

V: TRBV4-2
size: many
D: TRBD2
length: 15
J: TRBJ2-1
DNA: TGTGCCAGCAGCCAAGATGGTGGGAGGGCCCTTGAGCAGTTCTTC
CDR3: CASSQDGGRALEQFF

V: TRBV20-1
size: -
D: -
length: 13
J: TRBJ1-6
DNA: TGCAGTGCTAGTCCCGGGACGAGTTCACCCCTCCACTTT
CDR3: CSASPGTSSPLHF

V: TRBV20-1
size: -
D: -
length: 13
J: TRBJ1-2
DNA: TGCAGTGCTAGAGAAAGCAGGGCCTATGGCTACACCTTC
CDR3: CSARESRAYGYTF

V: TRBV7-3
size: -
D: TRBD2
length: 16
J: TRBJ2-3
DNA: TGTGCCAGCAGCCGAGGGACTAGCGGGATAGAAGATACGCAGTATTTT
CDR3: CASSRGTSGIEDTQYF

V: TRBV11-2
size: -
D: TRBD2
length: 16
J: TRBJ2-1
DNA: TGTGCCAGCAGCTTAGTGGCCGGGAGGGCCTACAATGAGCAGTTCTTC
CDR3: CASSLVAGRAYNEQFF

V: TRBV6-5
size: -
D: -
length: 15
J: TRBJ2-7
DNA: TGTGCCAGCAGTTCAGCGAGCAGAAACTCCTACGAGCAGTACTTC
CDR3: CASSSASRNSYEQYF

V: TRBV21-1
size: -
D: -
length: 12
J: TRBJ2-1
DNA: TGTGCCAGCAGCAAAAAGGGACTAGGACAGTTCTTC
CDR3: CASSKKGLGQFF

V: TRBV19
size: -
D: -
length: 13
J: TRBJ1-2
DNA: TGTGCCAGTAGTCTCCTGATTGACTATGGCTACACCTTC
CDR3: CASSLLIDYGYTF

V: TRBV11-2
size: few
D: -
length: 13
J: TRBJ2-7
DNA: TGTGCCAGCAGCTTAGGTTATGCGGCCGAGCAGTACTTC
CDR3: CASSLGYAAEQYF

V: TRBV6-4
size: many
D: -
length: 19
J: TRBJ1-1
DNA: TGTGCCAGCAGTGACTCCCGACCATTGGACCCCGGGAAGCGGGGTGAAGCTTTCTTT
CDR3: CASSDSRPLDPGKRGEAFF

V: TRBV12-3/TRBV12-4
size: -
D: -
length: 15
J: TRBJ1-1
DNA: TGTGCCAGCAGTCGCCGGGGGGCCGCTAGCACTGAAGCTTTCTTT
CDR3: CASSRRGAASTEAFF

V: TRBV5-1
size: -
D: TRBD2
length: 19
J: TRBJ2-7
DNA: TGCGCCAGCAGCCCGGGACGGGAAGGACTAGCGGGAGGGCCAAACGAGCAGTACTTC
CDR3: CASSPGREGLAGGPNEQYF

V: TRBV5-1
size: -
D: -
length: 15
J: TRBJ1-2
DNA: TGCGCCAGCAGCCCGGACACAGGGATAAGCTATGGCTACACCTTC
CDR3: CASSPDTGISYGYTF

V: TRBV12-3/TRBV12-4
size: -
D: TRBD1
length: 13
J: TRBJ1-1
DNA: TGTGCCAGCAGTTTTCATGACAGGGGTGAAGCTTTCTTT
CDR3: CASSFHDRGEAFF

V: TRBV5-1
size: few
D: -
length: 11
J: TRBJ2-1
DNA: TGCGCCAGCTGGGGCTACAATGAGCAGTTCTTC
CDR3: CASWGYNEQFF

V: TRBV12-3/TRBV12-4
size: few
D: TRBD2
length: 15
J: TRBJ2-1
DNA: TGTGCCAGCAGCCACACCCGACTAGCTTACAATGAGCAGTTCTTC
CDR3: CASSHTRLAYNEQFF

V: TRBV29-1
size: few
D: TRBD1
length: 13
J: TRBJ2-7
DNA: TGCAGCGTTGTTCCCGACAGGGGATACGAGCAGTACTTC
CDR3: CSVVPDRGYEQYF

V: TRBV20-1
size: few
D: -
length: 15
J: TRBJ2-3
DNA: TGCAGTGCCGCCTTACCCGATCTTAGCACAGATACGCAGTATTTT
CDR3: CSAALPDLSTDTQYF

V: TRBV20-1
size: few
D: TRBD2
length: 15
J: TRBJ2-7
DNA: TGCAGTGCTAGAGATTACAGCGGGGGAACCTACGAGCAGTACTTC
CDR3: CSARDYSGGTYEQYF

V: TRBV15
size: few
D: -
length: 15
J: TRBJ1-4
DNA: TGTGCCACCAGCTCTGATCCATCCTTCGGTGAAAAACTGTTTTTT
CDR3: CATSSDPSFGEKLFF

V: TRBV7-9
size: once
D: -
length: 11
J: TRBJ1-2
DNA: TGTGCCAGCAGCGTAGCCTCCGGCTACACCTTC
CDR3: CASSVASGYTF

V: TRBV12-3/TRBV12-4
size: few
D: -
length: 14
J: TRBJ1-5
DNA: TGTGCCAGCAGTTTAAAGGCGGCCAATCAGCCCCAGCATTTT
CDR3: CASSLKAANQPQHF

V: TRBV5-1
size: few
D: TRBD1
length: 13
J: TRBJ2-7
DNA: TGCGCCAGTGTAGGACAGGGAGTGGGCGAGCAGTACTTC
CDR3: CASVGQGVGEQYF

V: TRBV5-1
size: -
D: TRBD2
length: 15
J: TRBJ2-7
DNA: TGCGCCAGCAGCGGGACTAGCGGGACTTCCTACGAGCAGTACTTC
CDR3: CASSGTSGTSYEQYF

V: TRBV7-2
size: many
D: -
length: 12
J: TRBJ2-7
DNA: TGTGCCAGCAGCTTAGCATGGTATGAGCAGTACTTC
CDR3: CASSLAWYEQYF

V: TRBV9
size: -
D: -
length: 14
J: TRBJ1-6
DNA: TGTGCCAGCAGCGATCAGCAGGGGCGTTCACCCCTCCACTTT
CDR3: CASSDQQGRSPLHF

V: TRBV9
size: -
D: -
length: 14
J: TRBJ2-6
DNA: TGTGCCAGCGGGTCTAACTCTGGGGCCAACGTCCTGACTTTC
CDR3: CASGSNSGANVLTF

V: TRBV5-1
size: many
D: TRBD2
length: 14
J: TRBJ2-1
DNA: TGCGCCAGCAGCTTGGTGCTCAGCGGGGACCGTCCGTTCTTC
CDR3: CASSLVLSGDRPFF

V: TRBV30
size: -
D: TRBD2
length: 15
J: TRBJ2-1
DNA: TGTGCCTGGGGGGAGGGAGTAGCGGGAGGTAGTGAGCAGTTCTTC
CDR3: CAWGEGVAGGSEQFF

V: TRBV30
size: -
D: -
length: 15
J: TRBJ2-1
DNA: TGTGCCTGGAGTGTCGGACTTACAAATTACAATGAGCAGTTCTTC
CDR3: CAWSVGLTNYNEQFF

V: TRBV6-5
size: -
D: TRBD2
length: 17
J: TRBJ2-3
DNA: TGTGCCAGCAGTTACTCTCGTCTAGCGGCTAGCACAGATACGCAGTATTTT
CDR3: CASSYSRLAASTDTQYF

V: TRBV5-1
size: few
D: -
length: 13
J: TRBJ1-1
DNA: TGCGCCAGCACCCGGGAGGAGAACACTGAAGCTTTCTTT
CDR3: CASTREENTEAFF

V: TRBV7-6
size: -
D: -
length: 16
J: TRBJ2-7
DNA: TGTGCCAGCAGCCGCACCGGGACACAGAATATGGGCGAGCAGTACTTC
CDR3: CASSRTGTQNMGEQYF

V: TRBV7-9
size: few
D: -
length: 13
J: TRBJ1-3
DNA: TGTGCCAGCAGCTTAACCACCGTAAACACCATATATTTT
CDR3: CASSLTTVNTIYF

V: TRBV6-1
size: many
D: -
length: 13
J: TRBJ1-1
DNA: TGTGCCAGCGGAACGGCGATGAACACTGAAGCTTTCTTT
CDR3: CASGTAMNTEAFF

V: TRBV15
size: -
D: -
length: 16
J: TRBJ2-3
DNA: TGTGCCACCAGCAGAGTGCTCAGGACCGACAAAGATACGCAGTATTTT
CDR3: CATSRVLRTDKDTQYF

V: TRBV7-8
size: -
D: TRBD2
length: 17
J: TRBJ2-7
DNA: TGTGCCAGCAGCAGCCACATGTTAGCGGGAGGTAACGACGAGCAGTACTTC
CDR3: CASSSHMLAGGNDEQYF

V: TRBV20-1
size: -
D: -
length: 12
J: TRBJ1-2
DNA: TGCAGTGCAAAAGGCGGGGTAGATGGCTACACCTTC
CDR3: CSAKGGVDGYTF

V: TRBV18
size: few
D: -
length: 15
J: TRBJ1-4
DNA: TGTGCCAGCTCACCACTCCAGGGTCCGGAGGGGAAACTGTTTTTT
CDR3: CASSPLQGPEGKLFF

V: TRBV9
size: -
D: TRBD2
length: 14
J: TRBJ2-4
DNA: TGTGCCAGCAGCGTAGCGGCTAGCGGAAACATTCAGTACTTC
CDR3: CASSVAASGNIQYF

V: TRBV4-2
size: few
D: TRBD1
length: 17
J: TRBJ2-2
DNA: TGTGCCAGCAGCCAAGTAATCGGGACAGCGAACACCGGGGAGCTGTTTTTT
CDR3: CASSQVIGTANTGELFF

V: TRBV7-8
size: few
D: -
length: 12
J: TRBJ2-7
DNA: TGTGCCAGCAGCTTAGAGTGGTCCGAGCAGTACTTC
CDR3: CASSLEWSEQYF

V: TRBV15
size: few
D: -
length: 14
J: TRBJ1-2
DNA: TGTGCCACCAGCAGAGATACGACGATGGGTGGCTACACCTTC
CDR3: CATSRDTTMGGYTF

V: TRBV7-2
size: -
D: -
length: 14
J: TRBJ2-1
DNA: TGTGCCAGCAGCGTAGGTTGGGCAGTCAATGAGCAGTTCTTC
CDR3: CASSVGWAVNEQFF

V: TRBV25-1
size: -
D: -
length: 15
J: TRBJ2-2
DNA: TGTGCCAGCAGCCACGGACAGACGAACACCGGGGAGCTGTTTTTT
CDR3: CASSHGQTNTGELFF

V: TRBV10-3
size: -
D: -
length: 14
J: TRBJ2-7
DNA: TGTGCCATCAGTGAGTCCTTGAACCGCTACGAGCAGTACTTC
CDR3: CAISESLNRYEQYF